Below, one TCR beta chain is given with its context. Its specific antigen is unknown. Nothing much larger sits one base from this clone, and base qualities are not available. This specimen comes from a study of Siglec-9 on CD8 T cells in melanoma (dated by TCRdb to the late 2010s). With respect to the entire study: The study examined the expression of Siglec-9 on CD8+ T cells and how Siglec-9 regulates T cells within the melanoma tumor microenvironment.

The paper as a whole reports these results and caveats: According to the reported findings, Siglec-9 marked and regulated a subset of effector memory CD8+ T cells that seemed to build up inside melanoma tumors.

Taken from the germline V gene, the CDR1 and CDR2 loops are SGHAT and FQNNGV. The V end loses 1 base and the J end loses 6 bases, and a stretch of 19 bases separates them. The CDR3 sequence holds 16 residues, the cysteine and phenylalanine included. Here the CDR3 DNA is all that survives: 48 bases in frame from base 1. The protocol used for the library was the immunoSEQ multiplex PCR assay. TCRdb mirrors the immuneACCESS table, restricted to in-frame sequences. Some clones are absent from its copies; in checked studies, under half trace to an unresolved V gene, and the reason for the others is unknown. For this sample there are some 37,000 clones; 80% to 85% appear just once. The top ten hold around 1.8% of the sample.

The sequencing input was Siglec-9- CD8+ T cells sorted from blood. The cell subset or site label corresponds to: CD8 T cells lacking Siglec-9. This TCR was recovered from a human donor in good health. The V and J genes are TRBV11-2 and TRBJ2-7, with TRBD2 perhaps the D gene, on 6 matching bases. For the CDR3, the sequence is CASSLAPQRARGEQYF. In nucleotides, the sequence is TGTGCCAGCAGCTTAGCCCCGCAGCGGGCCCGCGGCGAGCAGTACTTC.